The 22 T cell receptor beta chains presented below share a single source sample, sequenced in a study of T cell responses to AZD1222 COVID-19 vaccine. The repertoire was sequenced with immunoSEQ multiplex PCR; TCRdb's copy has only in-frame clones and lacks some. The data show roughly 120,000 clones, about 93% seen once. The source material was peripheral blood, sampled on day 0 of AZD1222 vaccination. The receptors were sampled from an adult in good health.

The chain links TRBV7-8 to TRBJ2-5, with 8 nucleotides matching TRBD1. From germline, CDR1 is SGHVS and CDR2 FQNEAQ. This CDR3 contains 16 residues. Trimming removed 1 base from V and 4 bases from J; junction bases left unmatched: 8. CDR3 sequence: CASSLDGRGLVETQYF. DNA of the CDR3: TGTGCCAGCAGCTTAGACGGCAGGGGGCTTGTAGAGACCCAGTACTTC.

This clone occurred once. The chain combines TRBV23-1 with TRBJ2-7; 7 nucleotides line up with TRBD1. TRBV23-1 is treated as an ORF (open reading frame) with a function not yet certain. V trimming: 4 bases; J trimming: 2 bases; junction bases outside the gene matches: 8. CDR3 length equals 15 residues. In nucleotides, the CDR3 is TGCGCCAGCAGTCTGTGGGACAGCAACCCCTACGAGCAGTACTTC. Translating it yields CASSLWDSNPYEQYF.

In its sample, this clone was seen once. The rearrangement uses TRBV28 and TRBJ1-2, with a tentative D call TRBD1 (5 bases). The CDR3 totals 13 residues. The germline V gene encodes CDR1 MDHEN and CDR2 SYDVKM. Between the trimmed V and J ends, which lost 7 bases and 8 bases, there was a span of 17 bases. Here the CDR3 reads CASMGPGRGGYTF. CDR3 in DNA: TGTGCCAGCATGGGGCCGGGACGGGGCGGCTACACCTTC.

CDR3 loop: CASSQTSGSETQYF. In nucleotides, the CDR3 is TGTGCCAGCAGCCAGACTAGCGGGAGTGAGACCCAGTACTTC. The chain carries TRBV7-9 and TRBJ2-5, with 12 bases lining up with TRBD2. Germline loops: CDR1 SEHNR, CDR2 FQNEAQ (reference sequence). V was clipped by 5 bases and J by 5 bases; unmatched bases: 3. The CDR3 loop spans 14 amino acids.

The rearrangement joins TRBV5-6 to TRBJ1-1; D gene ambiguous. There are 15 residues in the CDR3. Germline V gives CDR1 SGHDT, CDR2 YYEEEE. With 4 bases removed from V and 0 bases from J, the gap between germline ends came to 13 bases. DNA of the CDR3: TGTGCCAGCAGCCCGGGAGCGGGGATGAACACTGAAGCTTTCTTT. Its protein product is CASSPGAGMNTEAFF.

This clone was seen a single time. The chain couples TRBV9 to TRBJ2-2; no firm D call. Trimming removed 0 bases at V and 4 bases at J, with 4 bases between. This CDR3 has 13 residues. Per the germline V gene, CDR1 is SGDLS and CDR2 is YYNGEE. The CDR3 DNA sequence: TGTGCCAGCAGCGTAGATGCCACCGGGGAGCTGTTTTTT. It codes for CASSVDATGELFF.

The chain joins TRBV3-1 (or the pseudogene TRBV3-2) to TRBJ2-1; 11 bases are a match to TRBD2. The CDR3 runs 20 residues. The V gene end was trimmed by 5 bases and the J gene end by 0 bases; junction bases not matched to a gene: 15. Per the germline V gene, CDR1 is LGHDT and CDR2 is YNNKEL (reference sequence). The CDR3 bases are TGTGCCAGCAGCGGTCGATCGAGACTAGCGGGGAACCTCTCCTACAATGAGCAGTTCTTC. It yields the protein CASSGRSRLAGNLSYNEQFF.

This clone has more than one count but fewer than ten. The chain couples TRBV28 to TRBJ2-1; D gene ambiguous. CDR3 length equals 13 residues. V gave up 4 bases and J gave up 6 bases, with 10 bases separating them. Germline CDR1 reads MDHEN; CDR2 reads SYDVKM. This CDR3 is CASSSDSGNEQFF. The CDR3 bases are TGTGCCAGCAGTTCTGACTCCGGCAATGAGCAGTTCTTC.

The V and J genes are TRBV29-1 and TRBJ2-7, with D possibly matching TRBD1 (6 bases). The CDR3 is 15 amino acids. The germline V and J ends were trimmed by 5 bases and 5 bases, with 22 bases remaining between them. Germline V gene sequence: CDR1 SQVTM, CDR2 ANQGSEA. CDR3 sequence: CSVTLPTGRRDEQYF. As DNA, the CDR3 is TGCAGCGTTACCCTACCGACAGGCCGTCGTGACGAGCAGTACTTC.

On this clone: At one end the junction does not follow the germline gene, possibly because of a read error. The chain carries TRBV19 and TRBJ2-1; D unclear. This CDR3 region has 13 residues. Germline V gives CDR1 LNHDA, CDR2 SQIVND (reference sequence). In DNA form, the CDR3 reads TGTGCCAGTAGTGCGGCCGTGTACATTGAGCAGTTCTTC. Its translation: CASSAAVYIEQFF. The complete variable domain, with remaining parts taken from reference TRBV19 and TRBJ2-1, reads DGGITQSPKYLFRKEGQNVTLSCEQNLNHDAMYWYRQDPGQGLRLIYYSQIVNDFQKGDIAEGYSVSREKKESFPLTVTSAQKNPTAFYLCASSAAVYIEQFFGPGTRLTVL.

The chain carries TRBV7-9 and TRBJ2-2, with 11 positions matching TRBD1. CDR3 length equals 17 residues. Trimming took 5 bases from V and 9 from J; bases not matched to a gene: 14. CDR1 and CDR2 from the germline V gene are SEHNR and FQNEAQ (reference sequence). CDR3 in amino acids: CASSARDRGFDGRELFF. The CDR3 region has the DNA TGTGCCAGCAGCGCCCGGGACAGGGGGTTCGACGGTAGGGAGCTGTTTTTT.

This sequence joins TRBV9 and TRBJ2-1; TRBD2 matches at 11 bases. Unmatched junction bases numbered 9, after V lost 3 bases and J lost 7 bases. The CDR3 contains 16 residues. Germline V lookup: CDR1 SGDLS, CDR2 YYNGEE. The CDR3 DNA sequence: TGTGCCAGCAGCGGGGGAACTAGCGGGAGTAGTAATGAGCAGTTCTTC. This sequence encodes CASSGGTSGSSNEQFF.

V usage is TRBV3-1 (or the pseudogene TRBV3-2) and J usage is TRBJ1-1; 7 bases line up with TRBD1. Germline CDR1 is LGHDT and CDR2 is YNNKEL (reference sequence). V lost 6 bases and J lost 7; bases outside the gene matches: 8. CDR3 length: 13 amino acids. In DNA, the CDR3 is TGTGCCAGCAGTAGTAGGGGGCGCGGTGAAGCTTTCTTT. Translation: CASSSRGRGEAFF.

The rearrangement uses TRBV9 and TRBJ2-1; TRBD2 aligns across 10 bases. Losses at the gene ends were 0 bases for V and 5 bases for J; bases not matched to a gene: 2. Germline V gene lookup returns CDR1 SGDLS and CDR2 YYNGEE. The CDR3 contains 15 residues. The chain's CDR3 is CASSVASGRNNEQFF. The CDR3 DNA follows: TGTGCCAGCAGCGTAGCTAGCGGGAGAAACAATGAGCAGTTCTTC.

The count of this clone is one. The chain carries TRBV7-9 and TRBJ2-1; a possible D gene is TRBD2 (6 bases). Trimming shortened V by 5 bases and J by 8 bases, and 13 bases separated the two germline ends. Per germline, CDR1 SEHNR and CDR2 FQNEAQ (reference sequence). The CDR3 is 13 amino acids. The CDR3 DNA reads TGTGCCAGCAGCCAAGTCACGGGGGATGAGCAGTTCTTC. Amino acid sequence: CASSQVTGDEQFF.

The chain is built from TRBV2 and TRBJ1-5; no clear D. Trimming left V 4 bases short and J 0 bases short, with 4 bases between. The germline V gene encodes CDR1 SNHLY and CDR2 FYNNEI. The CDR3 runs to 13 residues. The CDR3 nucleotides are TGTGCCAGCAGTGGACGTAGCAATCAGCCCCAGCATTTT. It yields the protein CASSGRSNQPQHF.

This chain connects TRBV4-2 to TRBJ2-3, with 10 bases matching TRBD1. Germline V lookup: CDR1 LGHNA, CDR2 YNFKEQ. V shed 3 bases and J 1 base; nucleotides not matched to a gene: 1. The CDR3 has 15 amino acids. In DNA form, the CDR3 reads TGTGCCAGCAGCCATGGACAGGGGGGCACAGATACGCAGTATTTT. This encodes CASSHGQGGTDTQYF.

The V and J genes are TRBV4-1 and TRBJ1-2; the D is unclear. Trimming pared 0 bases from V and 7 bases from J, leaving 9 bases between. The CDR3 is 13 amino acids. CDR1 is MGHRA and CDR2 is YSYEKL in the germline V gene. CDR3 residues: CASSQDRGVGYTF. The CDR3 DNA is TGCGCCAGCAGCCAAGATCGTGGAGTTGGCTACACCTTC.

The chain couples TRBV5-8 to TRBJ1-1, with TRBD1 matching 9 bases. The V gene's germline CDR1 is SGHTS and CDR2 YDEGEE. CDR3 length: 13 residues. After removal of 4 bases from V and 5 bases from J, the junction contained 3 bases not matched to a gene. CDR3 in amino acids: CASSVTGGTEAFF. The CDR3 nucleotides are TGTGCCAGCAGCGTGACAGGGGGGACTGAAGCTTTCTTT.

This clone is a singleton in its sample. The chain couples TRBV12-5 to TRBJ2-1, with 8 bases that match TRBD2. With V trimmed by 3 bases and J by 6 bases, 7 bases remained unmatched. The V gene's germline CDR1 is LGHNT and CDR2 FRNRAP. CDR3 length: 15 amino acids. For the CDR3, the DNA is TGTGCTAGTGGTTTAAGCGGGAGTTTGGGCAATGAGCAGTTCTTC. Protein sequence: CASGLSGSLGNEQFF.

The chain has TRBV5-4 and TRBJ2-3; the match to TRBD2 covers 13 bases. Germline CDR1 and CDR2: SGHNT and YYREEE (reference sequence). The CDR3 has 16 amino acids. With V trimmed by 2 bases and J by 4 bases, 4 bases remained unmatched. CDR3 bases: TGTGCCAGCAGCTTACTAGCGGGAGGGCCCCCAGATACGCAGTATTTT. Its translation is CASSLLAGGPPDTQYF. Supplemented by reference TRBV5-4 and TRBJ2-3, the full variable domain reads ETGVTQSPTHLIKTRGQQVTLRCSSQSGHNTVSWYQQALGQGPQFIFQYYREEENGRGNFPPRFSGLQFPNYSSELNVNALELDDSALYLCASSLLAGGPPDTQYFGPGTRLTVL.

This chain uses TRBV30 with TRBJ1-5; unclear D gene. The CDR3 extends over 15 amino acids. Germline V CDR1 and CDR2: GTSNPN, SVGIG (reference sequence). V was cut by 1 base and J by 1 base, with 11 bases left in between. CDR3 residues: CAWSEGMSSNQPQHF. The DNA for the CDR3 is TGTGCCTGGAGTGAGGGTATGTCAAGCAATCAGCCCCAGCATTTT.